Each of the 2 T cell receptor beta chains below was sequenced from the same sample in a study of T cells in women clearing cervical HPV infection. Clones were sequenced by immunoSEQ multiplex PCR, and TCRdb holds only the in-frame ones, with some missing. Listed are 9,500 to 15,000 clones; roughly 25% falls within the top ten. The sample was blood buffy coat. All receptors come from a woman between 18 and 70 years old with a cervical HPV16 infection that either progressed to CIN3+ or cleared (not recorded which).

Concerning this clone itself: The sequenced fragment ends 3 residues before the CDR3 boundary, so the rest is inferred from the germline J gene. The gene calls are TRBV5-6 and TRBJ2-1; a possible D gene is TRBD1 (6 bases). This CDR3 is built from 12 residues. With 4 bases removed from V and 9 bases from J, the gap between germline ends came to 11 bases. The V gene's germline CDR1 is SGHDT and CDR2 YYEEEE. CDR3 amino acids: CASSPGGFEQFF. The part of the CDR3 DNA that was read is TGTGCCAGCAGCCCTGGGGGCTTTGAG.

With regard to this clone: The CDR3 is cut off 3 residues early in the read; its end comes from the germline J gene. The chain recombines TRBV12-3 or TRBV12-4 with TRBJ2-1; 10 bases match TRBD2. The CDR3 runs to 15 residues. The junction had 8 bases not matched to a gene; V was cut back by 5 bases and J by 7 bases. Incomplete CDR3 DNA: TGTGCCAGCAGTAGTAGCGGGGGGTTCAGAAATGAG. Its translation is CASSSSGGFRNE. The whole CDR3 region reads CASSSSGGFRNEQFF.